This passage covers 17 T cell receptor beta chains from one sample sequenced in a study of blood T cells in healthy people across ages. Primed by a sample-barcoded 5' primer and a J-beta primer mix, a second PCR proceeded for 7 to 11 cycles. One entry per CDR3 protein, called by TCRdb with MiXCR from the 5' RACE reads. The table shows around 1,900,000 distinct CDR3 sequences, with more than 35% occurring only once. The specimen sequenced was blood. These receptor sequences come from a human donor in good health.

This clonotype appeared a few times. V is TRBV12-3 or TRBV12-4 and J is TRBJ2-3; D not certain. Trimming pared 3 bases from V and 1 base from J, leaving 8 bases between. The CDR3 covers 14 residues. The CDR3 protein is CASSFSSGTDTQYF. For the CDR3, the DNA is TGTGCCAGCAGTTTCTCCTCCGGCACAGATACGCAGTATTTT.

The chain couples TRBV6-5 to TRBJ2-7; no clear D gene. The CDR3 runs 19 residues. Trimming removed 1 base at V and 3 bases at J, with 25 bases between. Germline V CDR1 and CDR2: MNHEY, SVGAGI. CDR3 residues: CASSYLGVASGWSHYEQYF. The CDR3, as DNA: TGTGCCAGCAGTTACTTGGGTGTGGCGAGTGGATGGAGCCACTACGAGCAGTACTTC.

The gene calls are TRBV20-1 and TRBJ2-3, with D perhaps matching TRBD2 (5 bases). This CDR3 is 16 amino acids long. CDR1 is DFQATT and CDR2 is SNEGSKA in the germline V gene (reference sequence). V shed 6 bases and J shed 0 bases, with 19 bases lying between them. CDR3 nucleotides: TGCAGTGCCATCAAGGCGGACTCCTCTAGCACAGATACGCAGTATTTT. It specifies CSAIKADSSSTDTQYF.

This sequence joins TRBV4-3 and TRBJ2-7; D is perhaps TRBD1 (5 bases). The CDR3 runs to 16 residues. The germline V and J ends were trimmed by 3 bases and 7 bases, with 22 bases remaining between them. CDR1 and CDR2 from the germline V gene are LGHNA and YSLEER. The chain's CDR3 is CASSQYVVGRVGEQYF. CDR3 nucleotides: TGCGCCAGCAGCCAGTACGTGGTTGGCAGGGTAGGAGAGCAGTACTTC.

The sample holds many counts of this clonotype. V and J are TRBV6-2 or TRBV6-3 and TRBJ2-3; D is uncertain. This CDR3 comprises 12 residues. With 6 bases removed from V and 4 bases from J, the gap between germline ends came to 8 bases. Germline V CDR1 and CDR2: MNHEY, SVGEGT. CDR3 in DNA: TGTGCCAGCAGCCCTCGGGCAGATACGCAGTATTTT. This gives the protein CASSPRADTQYF.

This clonotype has a handful of counts. This chain connects TRBV2 to TRBJ2-3, with 10 nucleotides matching TRBD1. Germline CDR1 reads SNHLY; CDR2 reads FYNNEI. The CDR3 totals 17 residues. V shed 5 bases, J shed 2 bases, and the junction held 10 bases outside the gene matches. DNA for the CDR3: TGTGCCAGCAGTTTTGGGACAGGGGCCTTCTCCACAGATACGCAGTATTTT. It translates to CASSFGTGAFSTDTQYF.

This clonotype was seen more than once but under ten times. The chain employs TRBV11-2 and TRBJ2-7, with 8 bases aligning to TRBD2. The V gene's germline CDR1 is SGHAT and CDR2 FQNNGV. V trimming: 5 bases; J trimming: 6 bases; junction bases outside the gene matches: 3. The CDR3 is 12 amino acids. CDR3 amino acids: CASSPAGGEQYF. The DNA for the CDR3 is TGTGCCAGCAGCCCCGCGGGGGGCGAGCAGTACTTC.

The table lists this clonotype with a few counts. The CDR3: CASSLSPGQGQDEQYF. DNA for the CDR3: TGTGCCAGCAGCTTATCCCCGGGACAGGGTCAGGACGAGCAGTACTTC. V and J are TRBV7-2 and TRBJ2-7; TRBD1 aligns across 9 bases. Germline lookup yields CDR1 SGHTA and CDR2 FQGNSA. The CDR3 spans 16 residues. V lost 2 bases and J lost 5; bases outside the gene matches: 10.

This clonotype was counted between two and nine times. This chain connects TRBV2 to TRBJ1-4, with 8 bases matching TRBD1. With 10 bases clipped from V and 2 bases from J, the junction kept 3 bases outside the gene matches. The CDR3 has 13 residues. Germline CDR1 is SNHLY and CDR2 is FYNNEI. The CDR3 DNA reads as TGTGCCACCCACAGGGGGACTAATGAAAAACTGTTTTTT. Amino acid sequence: CATHRGTNEKLFF.

This clonotype was seen a few times. The gene calls are TRBV20-1 and TRBJ2-1; 11 nucleotides align to TRBD2. CDR3 length: 15 residues. Germline V gives CDR1 DFQATT, CDR2 SNEGSKA (reference sequence). Unmatched junction bases numbered 8, after V lost 6 bases and J lost 4 bases. The DNA of the CDR3 is TGCAGTGCCTATATAGCGGGGGGGCCATACAATGAGCAGTTCTTC. Translating gives CSAYIAGGPYNEQFF.

The chain joins TRBV28 to TRBJ2-1; 7 nucleotides agree with TRBD1. The ends lost 3 bases at V and 5 bases at J; junction bases unmatched: 7. CDR3 length: 15 amino acids. Germline V gene sequence: CDR1 MDHEN, CDR2 SYDVKM. The CDR3 reads CASSLWDRDHNEQFF. The CDR3 nucleotides read TGTGCCAGCAGTTTGTGGGACAGAGATCACAATGAGCAGTTCTTC.

In DNA form, the CDR3 reads TGTGCCAGCAGCCAGGGGGTAGCGGGGGACACAGATACGCAGTATTTT. Translated, it gives CASSQGVAGDTDTQYF. The chain is built from TRBV7-9 and TRBJ2-3; 9 bases align to TRBD2. This CDR3 comprises 16 residues. Germline V gene lookup returns CDR1 SEHNR and CDR2 FQNEAQ (reference sequence). V lost 5 bases, J lost 2 bases, and 8 bases stayed unmatched. The full variable domain, rest sourced from reference TRBV7-9 and TRBJ2-3, is DTGVSQNPRHKITKRGQNVTFRCDPISEHNRLYWYRQTLGQGPEFLTYFQNEAQLEKSRLLSDRFSAERPKGSFSTLEIQRTEQGDSAMYLCASSQGVAGDTDTQYFGPGTRLTVL.

The V call is TRBV6-5, the J call TRBJ1-2; possible D gene TRBD1, 6 bases. This CDR3 comprises 16 residues. In germline, CDR1 is MNHEY, CDR2 SVGAGI. Between the trimmed V and J ends, which lost 2 bases and 0 bases, there was a span of 13 bases. DNA for the CDR3: TGTGCCAGCAGTTACGAGTCGGACAGCTCTAACTATGGCTACACCTTC. It encodes CASSYESDSSNYGYTF.

The V call is TRBV7-9, the J call TRBJ2-1, with D unresolved. Deletions cut 2 bases from V and 13 bases from J, with 15 bases between. The germline CDR1 and CDR2 sequences are SEHNR and FQNEAQ (reference sequence). The CDR3 has 13 amino acids. CDR3 nucleotides: TGTGCCAGCAGCTTATTGTTTGGGCTGGATCAGTTCTTC. Translated, it gives CASSLLFGLDQFF.

V is TRBV7-2 and J is TRBJ2-7; D remains unclear. CDR3 length: 14 residues. V gave up 5 bases and J gave up 7 bases, with 18 bases separating them. CDR1 SGHTA and CDR2 FQGNSA come from the germline V gene. DNA of the CDR3: TGTGCCAGCAGCCCCAGAGGTCCTGCTTGGGAGCAGTACTTC. Its translation: CASSPRGPAWEQYF.

V and J are TRBV5-1 and TRBJ1-1; D perhaps matches TRBD1 (5 bases). Trimming left V 0 bases short and J 6 bases short, with 12 bases between. The CDR3 is 14 amino acids. The germline gives CDR1 SGHRS, CDR2 YFSETQ. The chain's CDR3 is CASSLAQGGSEAFF. For the CDR3, the DNA is TGCGCCAGCAGCTTGGCTCAGGGAGGGTCTGAAGCTTTCTTT.

This clonotype has only a few counts. A junction boundary mismatches the germline segment, possibly from a read error. The rearrangement links TRBV6-4 to TRBJ2-4; a possible D gene is TRBD1 (5 bases). The germline CDR1 and CDR2 sequences are MRHNA and SNTAGT. The CDR3 spans 15 residues. The CDR3 loop reads CTSSDSGHVNSIQYF. The CDR3 DNA follows: TGTACCAGCAGTGACTCAGGACACGTCAACAGCATTCAGTACTTC.